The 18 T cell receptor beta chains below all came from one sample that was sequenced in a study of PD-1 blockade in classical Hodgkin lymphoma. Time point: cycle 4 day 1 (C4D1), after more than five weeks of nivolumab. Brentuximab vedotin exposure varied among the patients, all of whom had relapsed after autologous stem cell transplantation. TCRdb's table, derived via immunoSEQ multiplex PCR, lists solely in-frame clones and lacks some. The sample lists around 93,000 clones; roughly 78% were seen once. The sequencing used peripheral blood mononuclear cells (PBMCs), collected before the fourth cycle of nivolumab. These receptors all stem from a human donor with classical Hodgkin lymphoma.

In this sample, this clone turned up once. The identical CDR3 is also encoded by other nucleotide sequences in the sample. The chain's CDR3 is CASSLKGNQPQHF. CDR3 in DNA: TGTGCCAGCAGCTTAAAAGGGAATCAGCCCCAGCATTTT. V usage is TRBV7-8 and J usage is TRBJ1-5; D gene unclear. CDR1 and CDR2 from the germline V gene are SGHVS and FQNEAQ. V was trimmed by 2 bases and J by 4 bases, leaving 6 bases between them. The CDR3 sequence is 13 residues long.

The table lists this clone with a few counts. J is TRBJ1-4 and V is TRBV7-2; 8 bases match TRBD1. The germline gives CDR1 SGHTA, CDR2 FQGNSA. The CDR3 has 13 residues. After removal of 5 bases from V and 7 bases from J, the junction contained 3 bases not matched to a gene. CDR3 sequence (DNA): TGTGCCAGCAGCCGGGACAGGACTGAAAAACTGTTTTTT. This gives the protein CASSRDRTEKLFF.

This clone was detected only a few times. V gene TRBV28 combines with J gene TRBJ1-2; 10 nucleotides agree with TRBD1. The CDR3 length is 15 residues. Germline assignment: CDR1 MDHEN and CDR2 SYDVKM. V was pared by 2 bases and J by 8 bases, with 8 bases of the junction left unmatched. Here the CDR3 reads CASSLVRDRGRGYTF. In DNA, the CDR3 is TGTGCCAGCAGTTTAGTCCGGGACAGGGGTCGGGGCTACACCTTC.

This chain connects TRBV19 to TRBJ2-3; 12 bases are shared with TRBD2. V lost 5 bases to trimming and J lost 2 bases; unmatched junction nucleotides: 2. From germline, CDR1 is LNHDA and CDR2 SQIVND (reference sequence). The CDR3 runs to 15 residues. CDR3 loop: CASSRTSGTTDTQYF. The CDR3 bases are TGTGCCAGTAGTCGGACTAGCGGGACCACAGATACGCAGTATTTT. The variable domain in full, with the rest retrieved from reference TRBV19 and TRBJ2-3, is DGGITQSPKYLFRKEGQNVTLSCEQNLNHDAMYWYRQDPGQGLRLIYYSQIVNDFQKGDIAEGYSVSREKKESFPLTVTSAQKNPTAFYLCASSRTSGTTDTQYFGPGTRLTVL.

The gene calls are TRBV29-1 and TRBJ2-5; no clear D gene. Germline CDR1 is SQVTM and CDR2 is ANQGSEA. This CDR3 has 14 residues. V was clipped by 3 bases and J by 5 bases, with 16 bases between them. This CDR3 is CSVDVLTTGETQYF. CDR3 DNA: TGCAGCGTTGATGTTCTTACGACCGGGGAGACCCAGTACTTC.

CDR3 sequence reads: CASSLSVLPGGTDTQYF. The CDR3, as DNA: TGCGCCAGCAGCTTGTCCGTGCTCCCCGGGGGCACAGATACGCAGTATTTT. The V gene is TRBV5-1, the J gene TRBJ2-3; D might be TRBD2 (5 bases). Per the germline V gene, CDR1 is SGHRS and CDR2 is YFSETQ. This CDR3 is built from 17 residues. The V end was cut by 1 base, the J end by 1 base, with 16 bases between.

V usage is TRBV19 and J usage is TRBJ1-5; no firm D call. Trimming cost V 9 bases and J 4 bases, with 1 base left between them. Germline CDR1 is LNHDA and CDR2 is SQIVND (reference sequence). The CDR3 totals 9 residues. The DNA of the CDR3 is TGTGCCAGGAATCAGCCCCAGCATTTT. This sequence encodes CARNQPQHF.

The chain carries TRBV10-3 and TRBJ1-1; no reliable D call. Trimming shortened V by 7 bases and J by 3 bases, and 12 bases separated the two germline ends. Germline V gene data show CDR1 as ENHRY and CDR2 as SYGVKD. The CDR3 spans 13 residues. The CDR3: CAITRGWDTEAFF. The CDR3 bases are TGTGCCATCACCCGAGGGTGGGACACTGAAGCTTTCTTT.

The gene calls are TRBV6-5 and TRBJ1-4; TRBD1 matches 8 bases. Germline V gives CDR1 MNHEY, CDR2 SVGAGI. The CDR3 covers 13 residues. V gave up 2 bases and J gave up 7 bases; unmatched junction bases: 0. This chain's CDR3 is CASSYDRGEKLFF. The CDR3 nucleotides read TGTGCCAGCAGTTACGACAGGGGTGAAAAACTGTTTTTT.

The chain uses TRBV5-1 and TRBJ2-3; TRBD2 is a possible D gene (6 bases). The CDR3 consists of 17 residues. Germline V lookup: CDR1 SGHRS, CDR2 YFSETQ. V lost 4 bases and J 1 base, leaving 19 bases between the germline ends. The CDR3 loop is CASSPGGSGLGTDTQYF. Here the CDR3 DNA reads TGCGCCAGCAGCCCCGGGGGAAGCGGCCTTGGCACAGATACGCAGTATTTT.

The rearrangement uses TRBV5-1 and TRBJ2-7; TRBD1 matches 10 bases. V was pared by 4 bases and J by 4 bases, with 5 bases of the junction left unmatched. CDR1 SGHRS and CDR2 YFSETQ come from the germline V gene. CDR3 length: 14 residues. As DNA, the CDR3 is TGCGCCAGCAGCAGTGACAGGGGGCTGTACGAGCAGTACTTC. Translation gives CASSSDRGLYEQYF.

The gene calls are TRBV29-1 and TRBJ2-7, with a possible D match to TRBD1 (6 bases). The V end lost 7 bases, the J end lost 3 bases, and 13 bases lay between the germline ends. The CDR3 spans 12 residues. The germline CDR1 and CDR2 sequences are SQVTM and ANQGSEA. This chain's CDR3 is CSAGVQGYEQYF. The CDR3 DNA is TGCAGCGCTGGCGTACAGGGCTACGAGCAGTACTTC.

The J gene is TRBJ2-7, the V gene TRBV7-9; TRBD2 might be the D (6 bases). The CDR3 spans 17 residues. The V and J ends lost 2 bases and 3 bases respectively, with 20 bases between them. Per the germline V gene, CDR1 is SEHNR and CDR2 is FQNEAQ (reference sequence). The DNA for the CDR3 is TGTGCCAGCAGCTTATTACGGTTCGGAGGGGCGGGCTACGAGCAGTACTTC. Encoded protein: CASSLLRFGGAGYEQYF.

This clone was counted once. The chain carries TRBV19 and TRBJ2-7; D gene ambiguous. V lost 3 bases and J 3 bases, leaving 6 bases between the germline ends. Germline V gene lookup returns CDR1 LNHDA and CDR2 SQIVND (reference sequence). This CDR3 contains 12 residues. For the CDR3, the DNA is TGTGCCAGTAGTATGACGGTCTACGAGCAGTACTTC. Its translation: CASSMTVYEQYF.

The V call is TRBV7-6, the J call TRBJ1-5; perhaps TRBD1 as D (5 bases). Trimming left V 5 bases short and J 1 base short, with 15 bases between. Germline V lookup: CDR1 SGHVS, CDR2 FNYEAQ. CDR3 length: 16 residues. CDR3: CASSPVGGLSNQPQHF. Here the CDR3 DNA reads TGTGCCAGCAGCCCAGTTGGGGGGTTGAGCAATCAGCCCCAGCATTTT.

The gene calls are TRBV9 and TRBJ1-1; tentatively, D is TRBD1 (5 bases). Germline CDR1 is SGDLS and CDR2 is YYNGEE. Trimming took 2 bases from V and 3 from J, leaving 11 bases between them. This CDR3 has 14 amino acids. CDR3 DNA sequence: TGTGCCAGCAGCGTGGCACCGGGGGACACTGAAGCTTTCTTT. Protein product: CASSVAPGDTEAFF.

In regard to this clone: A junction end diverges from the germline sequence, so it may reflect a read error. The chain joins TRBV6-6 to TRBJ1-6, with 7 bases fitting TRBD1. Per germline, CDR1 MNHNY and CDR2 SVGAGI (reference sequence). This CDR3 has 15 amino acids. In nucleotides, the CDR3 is TGTGCCAGCAGTTTCCGGGACAGCTATAATTCACCCCCCCACTTT. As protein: CASSFRDSYNSPPHF.

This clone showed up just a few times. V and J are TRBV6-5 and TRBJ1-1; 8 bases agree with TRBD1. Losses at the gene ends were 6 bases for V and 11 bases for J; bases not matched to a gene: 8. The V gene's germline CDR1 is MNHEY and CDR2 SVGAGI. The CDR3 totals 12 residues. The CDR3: CASSGTGGGAFF. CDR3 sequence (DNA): TGTGCCAGCAGCGGCACAGGGGGAGGTGCTTTCTTT.